Listed below are T cell receptor beta chains from one sample, sequenced in a study of OX40 agonist ivuxolimab in advanced cancers. The table came from immunoSEQ multiplex PCR; TCRdb's copy has only in-frame clones and leaves some out. The sample lists 80,000 to 100,000 clones, under 95% occurring once. The sample consisted of CD4+ or CD8+ T cells sorted from blood, taken in a trial of the OX40 agonist ivuxolimab. The origin of the receptors is an adult with an advanced solid tumor such as melanoma, head and neck, liver or kidney cancer. CDR3s include the opening cysteine and the closing phenylalanine or tryptophan. A D gene is named only where the DNA matches it firmly. Size values are once, few and many counts, or a class for expanded clones, and some rows have none.

CDR3 DNA: TGTGCCAGCAGCGTTTTAGGTGAGGGCTCCTACAATGAGCAGTTCTTC; CDR3 protein: CASSVLGEGSYNEQFF; clone size: .; D gene: .; J gene: TRBJ2-1; V gene: TRBV9
CDR3 DNA: TGCGCCAGCAGCCAAACCTGGTCCCCTGGAAACACCATATATTTT; CDR3 protein: CASSQTWSPGNTIYF; clone size: .; D gene: .; J gene: TRBJ1-3; V gene: TRBV4-1
CDR3 DNA: TGTGCCAGCAGTTTGCCAGTAGAATATAATTCACCCCTCCACTTT; CDR3 protein: CASSLPVEYNSPLHF; clone size: .; D gene: .; J gene: TRBJ1-6; V gene: TRBV28
CDR3 DNA: TGTGCCTGGGGACAGGGATTTGGGTACGAGCAGTACTTC; CDR3 protein: CAWGQGFGYEQYF; clone size: .; D gene: TRBD1; J gene: TRBJ2-7; V gene: TRBV30
CDR3 DNA: TGTGCCAGCAGCGGGGGGCACAACACAGATACGCAGTATTTT; CDR3 protein: CASSGGHNTDTQYF; clone size: .; D gene: .; J gene: TRBJ2-3; V gene: TRBV9
CDR3 DNA: TGTGCCAGCAGTTACGACAGAAGAAATGAGCAGTTCTTC; CDR3 protein: CASSYDRRNEQFF; clone size: once; D gene: .; J gene: TRBJ2-1; V gene: TRBV27
CDR3 DNA: TGTGCCAGCAGCCCGGAGGGTGCGGGGGGGCCTCGCACAGATACGCAGTATTTT; CDR3 protein: CASSPEGAGGPRTDTQYF; clone size: once; D gene: TRBD2; J gene: TRBJ2-3; V gene: TRBV13
CDR3 DNA: TGTGCCAGCAGCTTAGGGGACAATGAGCAGTTCTTC; CDR3 protein: CASSLGDNEQFF; clone size: .; D gene: .; J gene: TRBJ2-1; V gene: TRBV7-9
CDR3 DNA: TGTGCCAGCGGGGGGGTCCAAGAGACCCAGTACTTC; CDR3 protein: CASGGVQETQYF; clone size: .; D gene: TRBD2; J gene: TRBJ2-5; V gene: TRBV6-5
CDR3 DNA: TGCGCCAGCAGCGAGTCCGGGACACTAGCAGACGATACGCAGTATTTT; CDR3 protein: CASSESGTLADDTQYF; clone size: .; D gene: .; J gene: TRBJ2-3; V gene: TRBV5-1
CDR3 DNA: TGTGCCATCAGTGAGTCTAGGGAAGGTTCAAACCACGAGCAGTACTTC; CDR3 protein: CAISESREGSNHEQYF; clone size: .; D gene: .; J gene: TRBJ2-7; V gene: TRBV6-1
CDR3 DNA: TGCGCCAGCAGCCCCCGAGGACTCAACACCAGGGTCGTGGAGGATACGCAGTATTTT; CDR3 protein: CASSPRGLNTRVVEDTQYF; clone size: .; D gene: .; J gene: TRBJ2-3; V gene: TRBV5-1
CDR3 DNA: TGTGCCAGCAGCACTGACAGACTTGAAGCTTTCTTT; CDR3 protein: CASSTDRLEAFF; clone size: .; D gene: .; J gene: TRBJ1-1; V gene: TRBV7-9
CDR3 DNA: TGTGCCAGCAGGGGCGGGGAGCTGTTTTTT; CDR3 protein: CASRGGELFF; clone size: .; D gene: .; J gene: TRBJ2-2; V gene: TRBV11-2
CDR3 DNA: TGCGCCAGCCTGGGACCCACAGATACGCAGTATTTT; CDR3 protein: CASLGPTDTQYF; clone size: .; D gene: .; J gene: TRBJ2-3; V gene: TRBV10-2
CDR3 DNA: TGCAGCGACAGACCCTCCTACAATGAGCAGTTCTTC; CDR3 protein: CSDRPSYNEQFF; clone size: .; D gene: .; J gene: TRBJ2-1; V gene: TRBV29-1
CDR3 DNA: TGTGCCAGCTCACTAAGGACAGGGGTCTGGAATGAGCAGTTCTTC; CDR3 protein: CASSLRTGVWNEQFF; clone size: .; D gene: TRBD1; J gene: TRBJ2-1; V gene: TRBV18
CDR3 DNA: TGTGCCAGCAGTGAATCGGGGACAGGGAACTATGGCTACACCTTC; CDR3 protein: CASSESGTGNYGYTF; clone size: .; D gene: TRBD1; J gene: TRBJ1-2; V gene: TRBV6-1
CDR3 DNA: TGTGCCAGCAGTGGTGGGGATTTGATGGAAGCTTTCTTT; CDR3 protein: CASSGGDLMEAFF; clone size: once; D gene: .; J gene: TRBJ1-1; V gene: TRBV2
CDR3 DNA: TGTGCCAGCAGTTACATCCGCAGGGGCTTGAACACTGAAGCTTTCTTT; CDR3 protein: CASSYIRRGLNTEAFF; clone size: .; D gene: .; J gene: TRBJ1-1; V gene: TRBV6-5
CDR3 DNA: TGTGCCAGCAGTAAGCGAGGGAGGGCCCAGTACTTC; CDR3 protein: CASSKRGRAQYF; clone size: .; D gene: TRBD2; J gene: TRBJ2-5; V gene: TRBV28
CDR3 DNA: TGTGCCTGGAGTGTTAAGGCTGAAGCTTTCTTT; CDR3 protein: CAWSVKAEAFF; clone size: once; D gene: .; J gene: TRBJ1-1; V gene: TRBV30
CDR3 DNA: TGTGCCAGCAGTTTATTCCTAGCCTCAGATACGCAGTATTTT; CDR3 protein: CASSLFLASDTQYF; clone size: .; D gene: .; J gene: TRBJ2-3; V gene: TRBV27
CDR3 DNA: TGTGCCAGCACTCCCCAACAGGGTGGGTCACCCCTCCACTTT; CDR3 protein: CASTPQQGGSPLHF; clone size: .; D gene: .; J gene: TRBJ1-6; V gene: TRBV6-1
CDR3 DNA: TGTGCCAGCAGTTCACCGGGAGGAAACACCATATATTTT; CDR3 protein: CASSSPGGNTIYF; clone size: .; D gene: .; J gene: TRBJ1-3; V gene: TRBV6-5
CDR3 DNA: TGTGCCAGCAGTCACCTTCCGGGACAGGGGAATGGCTACACCTTC; CDR3 protein: CASSHLPGQGNGYTF; clone size: .; D gene: TRBD1; J gene: TRBJ1-2; V gene: TRBV27
CDR3 DNA: TGTGCCAGCAGTGAAGCCTACTTC; CDR3 protein: CASSEAYF; clone size: .; D gene: .; J gene: TRBJ2-5; V gene: TRBV6-1